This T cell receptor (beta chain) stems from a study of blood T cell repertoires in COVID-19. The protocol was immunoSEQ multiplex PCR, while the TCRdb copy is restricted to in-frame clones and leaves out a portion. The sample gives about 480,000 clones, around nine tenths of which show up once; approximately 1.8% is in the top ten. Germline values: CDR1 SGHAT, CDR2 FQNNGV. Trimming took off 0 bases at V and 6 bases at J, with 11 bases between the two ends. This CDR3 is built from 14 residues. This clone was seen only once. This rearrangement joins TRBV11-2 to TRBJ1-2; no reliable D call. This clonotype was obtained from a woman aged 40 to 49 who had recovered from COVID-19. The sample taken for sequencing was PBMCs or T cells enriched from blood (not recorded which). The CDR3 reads CASSLDPGIHGYTF. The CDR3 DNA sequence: TGTGCCAGCAGCTTAGACCCGGGTATCCATGGCTACACCTTC.